This TCR beta chain was obtained from a study of beta chain features in type 1 diabetes. Looking at the study overall: Cell yields, gender and age were comparable in patients and healthy donors.

Germline CDR1 reads SQVTM; CDR2 reads ANQGSEA. This CDR3 has 13 amino acids. Investigators reverse transcribed all isolated RNA, so they sequenced expressed TCRB transcripts. The assay was immunoSEQ multiplex PCR, and TCRdb's table has in-frame clones only and misses some. The table records more than 350,000 clones, 9.5% to 12% of them present only once. Comments on this clone: What it binds is not known.

CD4+ naive, central memory, regulatory and stem cell-like memory cells were sorted via CD45RO/CCR7/CD25/CD127/CD95/CD27. Study-level points and caveats: The analysis here could not establish whether HLA type shapes TCRB rearrangement.

The V and J genes are TRBV29-1 and TRBJ2-5; 9 nucleotides match TRBD1. With the DNA end fitting TRBJ2-7 better, the J assignment may be wrong. The sample taken for sequencing was naive CD4+ T cells from blood. This clonotype was sampled from a woman under 30 in good health. The CDR3 nucleotides are TGCAGCGTTCAGGGACAGGGAGCCTACGAGCAGTACTTC. Translation gives CSVQGQGAYEQYF.